This is a list of T cell receptor beta chains from one sample in a study of breast tumors, draining lymph nodes, adjacent tissues. One entry per CDR3 protein, called by TCRdb with MiXCR from the multiplex PCR reads. The sample includes 17,000 or so distinct CDR3 sequences, about 60% of them seen just once. The specimen sequenced was tumor-adjacent breast tissue. These receptors came from a female donor with breast cancer. Some clones in this sample may be carry-over from other donors' samples. CDR3s include the opening cysteine and the closing phenylalanine or tryptophan. D genes are given only for firm matches. A row's size may be missing; if present it is once, few, many or a size class.

D,V,size,J,DNA,CDR3
TRBD1,TRBV30,many,TRBJ2-1,TGTGCCTGGAGTCACCAGGACAGGGAATTCAATGAGCAGTTCTTC,CAWSHQDREFNEQFF
TRBD1,TRBV7-8,NA,TRBJ1-6,TGTGCCAGCAGCTTATTGACAGGGGGAAGTTCACCCCTCCACTTT,CASSLLTGGSSPLHF
NA,TRBV18,NA,TRBJ2-7,TGTGCCAGCTCAGAGGGGTTAGCCTCAAGCGAGCAGTACTTC,CASSEGLASSEQYF
TRBD1,TRBV19,NA,TRBJ1-6,TGTGCCAGTAGTACCGGGACAGCCAATTCACCCCTCCACTTT,CASSTGTANSPLHF
NA,TRBV6-1,few,TRBJ1-2,TGTGCCAGCAGTGAACCTGGGACTTCGTCCGCTAACTATGGCTACACCTTC,CASSEPGTSSANYGYTF
TRBD2,TRBV20-1,NA,TRBJ2-7,TGCAGTGCTAGTGACCCTAGCGGGAGAGCCCACGAGCAGTACTTC,CSASDPSGRAHEQYF
NA,TRBV19,NA,TRBJ1-5,TGTGCCAGTAGTATGAGTATCAATCAGCCCCAGCATTTT,CASSMSINQPQHF
NA,TRBV6-5,many,TRBJ2-5,TGTGCCAGCAGTCCCTCATTCCCGGAAGGGGAGACCCAGTACTTC,CASSPSFPEGETQYF
TRBD2,TRBV27,many,TRBJ2-1,TGTGCCAGCAGTTTAAACCCCAGCGGGGGGAACTACAATGAGCAGTTCTTC,CASSLNPSGGNYNEQFF
NA,TRBV3-1,few,TRBJ2-7,TGTGCCAGCAGCCACTCCTACGAGCAGTACTTC,CASSHSYEQYF
TRBD2,TRBV5-5,many,TRBJ2-3,TGTGCCAGCAGCTTAGCGGGGGGGCTAGATACGCAGTATTTT,CASSLAGGLDTQYF
TRBD2,TRBV10-3,NA,TRBJ2-1,TGTGCCACAAAGCGGGAGAACTATGAGCAGTTCTTC,CATKRENYEQFF
NA,TRBV7-9,NA,TRBJ2-5,TGTGCCAGCAGCTTAGATAGGAGCCCCAAAGAGACCCAGTACTTC,CASSLDRSPKETQYF
TRBD1,TRBV10-3,NA,TRBJ2-7,TGTGCCATCGGAAAGGGACAGGGGTACGAGCAGTACTTC,CAIGKGQGYEQYF
NA,TRBV15,NA,TRBJ2-1,TGTGCCACCAGTGGAGGGGGAACTTTCAATGAGCAGTTCTTC,CATSGGGTFNEQFF
TRBD1,TRBV20-1,medium-sized,TRBJ1-2,TGCAGTGCTAGGTATGACAGGGATGACTATGGCTACACCTTC,CSARYDRDDYGYTF
NA,TRBV5-1,NA,TRBJ2-1,TGCGCCAGCAGCTCCAGCTTGGTTGGGCAGAGGGAGCAGTTCTTC,CASSSSLVGQREQFF
TRBD2,TRBV6-6,few,TRBJ2-1,TGTGCCAGCAGTTACGAGGCGGGACTAGGCAATGAGCAGTTCTTC,CASSYEAGLGNEQFF
NA,TRBV7-9,NA,TRBJ1-2,TGTGCCAGCAGCACTCAGGGTCATGGCTACACCTTC,CASSTQGHGYTF
NA,TRBV19,NA,TRBJ1-6,TGTGCCAGTAGGGAAGGGAACAGGGCGGACGATTCACCCCTCCACTTT,CASREGNRADDSPLHF
NA,TRBV6-6,NA,TRBJ2-3,TGTGCCAGCAGTCCGCTTGCGGCGGGCACAGATACGCAGTATTTT,CASSPLAAGTDTQYF
NA,TRBV4-3,NA,TRBJ1-4,TGCGCCAGCAGCTTTTCGGACAGCCAATGGGAAAAACTGTTTTTT,CASSFSDSQWEKLFF
NA,TRBV5-1,NA,TRBJ1-6,TGCGCCAGCCGACAGGTTAGCTCCTATAATTCACCCCTCCACTTT,CASRQVSSYNSPLHF
TRBD2,TRBV19,NA,TRBJ2-1,TGTGCCACTAAAGGGGCTAGCGGGTATGAGCAGTTCTTC,CATKGASGYEQFF
NA,TRBV6-1,NA,TRBJ1-5,TGTGCCAGCAGTGAATGGGGAAGGGAAAGGGGCAATCAGCCCCAGCATTTT,CASSEWGRERGNQPQHF
TRBD1,TRBV4-1,many,TRBJ2-3,TGCGCCAGCAGCTACTCCGGGACAGGGGGTTTAGATACGCAGTATTTT,CASSYSGTGGLDTQYF
TRBD1,TRBV19,NA,TRBJ2-5,TGTGCCAGTAGTACCCGGACAGGGTGGAAAGAGACCCAGTACTTC,CASSTRTGWKETQYF
NA,TRBV5-1,many,TRBJ2-2,TGCGCCAGCAGCTTACCTACAGCGAACACCGGGGAGCTGTTTTTT,CASSLPTANTGELFF
NA,TRBV20-1,NA,TRBJ1-5,TGCAGTGCTACCACAGGGCATAGCAATCAGCCCCAGCATTTT,CSATTGHSNQPQHF
NA,TRBV7-6,medium-sized,TRBJ2-2,TGTGCCAGCAGCGCGGTTAGAGTAGAGAACACCGGGGAGCTGTTTTTT,CASSAVRVENTGELFF
TRBD1,TRBV6-1,few,TRBJ1-2,TGTGCCAGCAGTGAAGGGGGACAGGGCTATGGCTACACCTTC,CASSEGGQGYGYTF
NA,TRBV3-1,few,TRBJ2-7,TGTGCCAGCAGCCAGTCCATGAGAGGCGAGCAGTACTTC,CASSQSMRGEQYF
NA,TRBV5-1,medium-sized,TRBJ1-2,TGCGCCAGCAGCTTGGCCCGCAGAAACTATGGCTACACCTTC,CASSLARRNYGYTF
NA,TRBV18,many,TRBJ2-1,TGTGCCAGCTCACCCAGGGTAAGGTCAAATGAGCAGTTCTTC,CASSPRVRSNEQFF
NA,TRBV20-1,NA,TRBJ2-7,TGCAGTGCTTGGGACTTCCTCTCCTACGAGCAGTACTTC,CSAWDFLSYEQYF
NA,TRBV20-1,NA,TRBJ2-3,TGCAGTGCTCCGACAGGACAGTCAGATACGCAGTATTTT,CSAPTGQSDTQYF
NA,TRBV12-3/TRBV12-4,NA,TRBJ1-6,TGTGCCAGCAGTTTCACGGGAGGGGACCCCCTCCACTTT,CASSFTGGDPLHF
NA,TRBV7-3,NA,TRBJ2-7,TGTGCCAGCAGCCTAATGCCTCCCTACGAGCAGTACTTC,CASSLMPPYEQYF
TRBD1,TRBV5-1,NA,TRBJ1-6,TGCGCCAGCAGCGGCGGACAGGGAAATTCCCCCCTCCACTTT,CASSGGQGNSPLHF
NA,TRBV14,NA,TRBJ1-2,TGTGCCAGCAGCCTGCGGCTTGCCTATGGCTACACCTTC,CASSLRLAYGYTF
NA,TRBV4-1,large,TRBJ2-7,TGCGCCAGCAGCCCCGACCGCTTGCGGATAGATAGCTACGAGCAGTACTTC,CASSPDRLRIDSYEQYF
NA,TRBV20-1,medium-sized,TRBJ1-5,TGCAGTGCTGACCCGGGGAGGGGCAATCAGCCCCAGCATTTT,CSADPGRGNQPQHF
TRBD2,TRBV6-6,NA,TRBJ2-3,TGTGCCAGCAGTTACTCCCAGGAGATAGCGGGAGATACGCAGTATTTT,CASSYSQEIAGDTQYF
NA,TRBV20-1,NA,TRBJ1-6,TGCAGTGCTAGGCCCGCAGAGCCCAATTCACCCCTCCACTTT,CSARPAEPNSPLHF
TRBD1,TRBV7-2,once,TRBJ2-3,TGTGCCAGCAGCTTAGGGCGGGGACAGGGGGCGGCAGATACGCAGTATTTT,CASSLGRGQGAADTQYF
NA,TRBV19,once,TRBJ2-3,TGTGCCAGTAGTTCCCTTGGGGGCGCACGCACAGATACGCAGTATTTT,CASSSLGGARTDTQYF
NA,TRBV5-1,NA,TRBJ2-2,TGCGCCAGCAGCGCGACGGGGAACACCGGGGAGCTGTTTTTT,CASSATGNTGELFF
TRBD1,TRBV5-1,once,TRBJ2-7,TGCGCCAGCAGCCGAAGTCCGGGACAGGGTTACGAGCAGTACTTC,CASSRSPGQGYEQYF